A selection of T cell receptor beta chains follows, all from one sample in a study of blood T cells in healthy people across ages. A single record per CDR3 protein comes from TCRdb applying MiXCR to the 5' RACE reads. The sample includes about 1 million distinct CDR3 sequences, less than 50% of them seen just once. Sequencing was carried out using blood. Receptors were obtained from a woman aged 55 to 70 in good health. Both conserved end residues are part of each CDR3. A D gene is named only where the DNA matches it firmly. Clone size is stated in some rows and not others, as once, few, many or a class when expanded.

j_gene,v_gene,abundance,d_gene,len,CDR3nt,CDR3aa
TRBJ2-3,TRBV6-1,.,TRBD2,13,TGTGCCAGCAAAAGCGGGAGGGCAGATACGCAGTATTTT,CASKSGRADTQYF
TRBJ2-1,TRBV9,.,.,16,TGTGCCAGCAGTTCAAAGGGGCGAGATGGAATCAATGAGCAGTTCTTC,CASSSKGRDGINEQFF
TRBJ2-1,TRBV28,.,TRBD2,15,TGTGCCAGCAGTTTATTTACTAGCGGGAGTGGTGAGCAGTTCTTC,CASSLFTSGSGEQFF
TRBJ2-5,TRBV10-3,.,TRBD1,15,TGTGCCATCAGCCTGGGACAGGGTGATCAAGAGACCCAGTACTTC,CAISLGQGDQETQYF
TRBJ2-2,TRBV6-1,.,.,15,TGTGCCAGCAGTGAACAGGGAGGGGGTACCGGGGAGCTGTTTTTT,CASSEQGGGTGELFF
TRBJ2-1,TRBV10-3,.,TRBD1,19,TGTGCCGCCGCCCCTGGGAAAGACCGGGACAGTAGAGCCTACAATGAGCAGTTCTTC,CAAAPGKDRDSRAYNEQFF
TRBJ2-3,TRBV15,.,.,14,TGTGCCACCAGCACAGGGGGGAACACAGATACGCAGTATTTT,CATSTGGNTDTQYF
TRBJ2-1,TRBV10-3,.,.,12,TGTGCCATCAGTGAACTTAGACAGGATCTGTTCTTC,CAISELRQDLFF
TRBJ2-1,TRBV5-5,few,TRBD1,12,TGTGCCAGCAGCTCCTGGACAGGTGAGCAGTTCTTC,CASSSWTGEQFF
TRBJ2-1,TRBV20-1,once,TRBD2,15,TGCAGTGCTAGAGATCCAACTAGCGTGGGCAATGAGCAGTTCTTC,CSARDPTSVGNEQFF
TRBJ2-7,TRBV27,.,TRBD2,17,TGTGCCAGCAGTCCCCAGGGACTAGCGGCTCTTACCTACGAGCAGTACTTC,CASSPQGLAALTYEQYF
TRBJ1-2,TRBV7-8,.,TRBD1,16,TGTGCCAGCAGCAGACGGGACAGGAACGAACCCTATGGCTACACCTTC,CASSRRDRNEPYGYTF
TRBJ2-1,TRBV7-9,.,TRBD2,18,TGTGCCAGCAGCTTAAGGATAAGAGCCGCAGCGGGAGTCAATGAGCAGTTCTTC,CASSLRIRAAAGVNEQFF
TRBJ2-5,TRBV7-8,.,TRBD1,17,TGTGCCAGCAGACCAGCCCCCCGGGACAGGGGTCGGGAGACCCAGTACTTC,CASRPAPRDRGRETQYF
TRBJ2-3,TRBV11-2,.,TRBD2,14,TGTGCCAGCAGCTTACGACAGCGGGACTCGTCGCAGTATTTT,CASSLRQRDSSQYF
TRBJ2-3,TRBV15,once,.,17,TGTGCCACCAGCAGGGCCCTCCTCGGCAAGGGATCAGATACGCAGTATTTT,CATSRALLGKGSDTQYF
TRBJ2-1,TRBV9,few,.,15,TGTGCCAGCAGCGTTTCGGGCCAAAGCCACAATGAGCAGTTCTTC,CASSVSGQSHNEQFF
TRBJ2-1,TRBV11-2,.,.,13,TGTGCCAGCAGCGACTCGGTGGAGTTCGGGCAGTTCTTC,CASSDSVEFGQFF
TRBJ2-5,TRBV11-1,few,.,17,TGTGCCAGCAGCTTATTTCGGCCAGGGTCATACCAAGAGACCCAGTACTTC,CASSLFRPGSYQETQYF
TRBJ2-7,TRBV27,.,.,14,TGTGCCAGCAGTGTACAAGGTCTACTCTACGAGCAGTACTTC,CASSVQGLLYEQYF
TRBJ2-7,TRBV21-1,.,.,13,TGTGCCAGCAGCAGCTTGGGGGACTACGAGCAGTACTTC,CASSSLGDYEQYF
TRBJ2-1,TRBV6-5,.,TRBD2,14,TGTGCCAGCATTCTAGCGGGAGGGCCCAATGAGCAGTTCTTC,CASILAGGPNEQFF
TRBJ2-4,TRBV6-2/TRBV6-3,.,.,14,TGTGCCAGCAGAGGAGGGGGAAACAAAAACATTCAGTACTTC,CASRGGGNKNIQYF
TRBJ2-1,TRBV29-1,.,TRBD2,16,TGCAGCGTTGCCGGGGGGGGACTAGCGGGACACAATGAGCGGTACTTC,CSVAGGGLAGHNERYF
TRBJ2-7,TRBV27,.,TRBD1,14,TGTGCCAGCAGGGGGACAGGGGACCTCTACGAGCAGTACTTC,CASRGTGDLYEQYF
TRBJ1-1,TRBV5-1,.,.,14,TGCGCCAGCAGCCCCCGACAGGATCTCACTGAAGCTTTCTTT,CASSPRQDLTEAFF
TRBJ2-3,TRBV20-1,.,.,14,TGCAGTGCTAGAGATATACGGGACCCAGATACGCAGTATTTT,CSARDIRDPDTQYF